The next 17 T cell receptor beta chains were all read from a single sample in a study of tissue T cells after allogeneic stem cell transplantation. Profiling relied on immunoSEQ multiplex PCR, and the TCRdb table lists in-frame clones only, not all of them. The sample consists of over 5,500 clones, 46% of them appearing once. Time point in this sample: mouse harvest day 7 after allogeneic transplant. The graft held 10^6 splenic CD5+ T cells and 10^7 T-cell-depleted bone marrow cells. Sequencing used skin. The source of these receptors is a female BALB/c mouse given C57BL/6 T cells with graft-versus-host disease after an allogeneic hematopoietic cell transplant.

On this clone itself: These gene names are mouse names. The read ends 1 residue shy of where the CDR3 ends; the end is completed using the germline J gene. The chain has TRBV13-3 and TRBJ2-3; 10 bases map to TRBD2. The CDR3 spans 16 residues. V was pared by 2 bases and J by 0 bases, with 3 bases of the junction left unmatched. Germline V gene sequence: CDR1 NNHDY, CDR2 SYVADS. The CDR3 is CASSDWGGASAETLYF. Incomplete CDR3 DNA: TGTGCCAGCAGTGACTGGGGGGGCGCAAGTGCAGAAACGCTGTAT.

This clone was detected only a few times. Gene and germline names: mouse. The read terminates 1 residue before the CDR3 end, so the remaining end is supplied by the germline J gene. The V gene is TRBV26, the J gene TRBJ1-2, with 7 bases aligning to TRBD1. The J segment lost 2 bases and the V segment lost 6 bases, leaving 3 bases of the junction unmatched. Germline V CDR1 and CDR2: KGHPV, FQNQEV (reference sequence). This CDR3 comprises 13 residues. CDR3 protein: CASSLQGNSDYTF. The CDR3 DNA, read in part, is TGTGCCAGCAGCCTACAGGGGAACTCCGACTACACC.

This clone appeared a few times. Gene and germline names: mouse. Coverage ceases 1 residue before the CDR3 finishes, and the germline J gene fills in the end. The J gene is TRBJ2-1, the V gene TRBV23; the D call TRBD2 from the table was never checked on the DNA. The germline gives CDR1 KGHTA, CDR2 FQNQQP. This CDR3 region has 15 residues. CDR3 sequence: CSSSQSAGHYAEQFF. The CDR3 DNA, read in part, is TGCTCCAGCAGTCAATCGGCTGGCCACTATGCTGAGCAGTTC.

Note on this clone: Mouse gene names apply. The CDR3 end is not reached by the read, which stops 1 residue before it; the germline J gene fills it in. This chain uses TRBV15 with TRBJ2-7; no clear D gene. The germline CDR1 and CDR2 sequences are SGHND and FRSKSL. The CDR3 is 13 amino acids. Trimming cost V 1 base and J 2 bases, with 6 bases left between them. The CDR3 loop is CASSLGPPYEQYF. The CDR3 DNA, read in part, is TGTGCCAGCAGTTTAGGACCCCCCTATGAACAGTAC.

By its share, this clone is medium-sized. The gene names given are mouse names. The observed sequence ends 1 residue before the CDR3 terminus, with the missing tail filled in from the germline J gene. J is TRBJ2-4 and V is TRBV17; 10 bases line up with TRBD1. The J segment lost 5 bases and the V segment lost 5 bases, leaving 1 base of the junction unmatched. CDR3 length: 13 residues. Germline V gives CDR1 MNHDT, CDR2 YYDKIL. This chain's CDR3 is CASSRDRGNTLYF. Partial CDR3 DNA: TGTGCTAGCAGTCGGGACAGGGGAAACACCTTGTAC.

In the case of this clone: All gene names here are mouse names. Read sequence stops 1 residue before the CDR3 end, and the germline J gene provides the missing end. The chain has TRBV26 and TRBJ2-4, with 13 nucleotides matching TRBD2. Germline CDR1 KGHPV, CDR2 FQNQEV (reference sequence). The CDR3 covers 16 residues. The J segment lost 1 base and the V segment lost 4 bases, leaving 2 bases of the junction unmatched. Partial CDR3 DNA: TGTGCCAGCAGTCGGACTGGGGGGGCGGGTCAAAACACCTTGTAC. Its translation is CASSRTGGAGQNTLY. The full CDR3 reads CASSRTGGAGQNTLYF.

This clone is large (0.1 to 1%) by share. Genes and germline come from the mouse. The CDR3 end is not reached by the read, which stops 1 residue before it; the germline J gene fills it in. The V gene is TRBV12-1, the J gene TRBJ2-7; 8 bases are shared with TRBD2. Looked up from germline, CDR1 is SGHSN and CDR2 is HYEKVE. This CDR3 is 14 amino acids long. V lost 2 bases to trimming and J lost 4 bases; unmatched junction nucleotides: 6. Partial CDR3 DNA: TGTGCCAGCTCTCCCCGGGGGGGCGGATATGAACAGTAC. It is translated as CASSPRGGGYEQY. The entire CDR3 protein is CASSPRGGGYEQYF. Together with reference TRBV12-1 and TRBJ2-7, the CDR3 gives the full variable domain: DSGVVQSPRHIIKEKGGRSVLTCIPISGHSNVVWYQQTLGKELKFLIQHYEKVERDKGFLPSRFSVQQFDDYHSEMNMSALELEDSAMYFCASSPRGGGYEQYFGPGTRLTVL.

In this sample, this clone turned up once. Genes here carry mouse names. The read finishes 1 residue shy of the CDR3 end, and the germline J gene is used to complete it. The rearrangement joins TRBV16 to TRBJ1-1, with TRBD1 as a possible D gene (6 bases). Germline CDR1 is SGHSA and CDR2 is FRNQAP. The CDR3 runs to 13 residues. Trimming removed 1 base from V and 6 bases from J, with 9 bases in between. The CDR3 loop reads CASSLVGGSEVFF. The CDR3 bases that were read are TGTGCAAGCAGCTTAGTCGGGGGCTCAGAAGTCTTC.

With regard to this clone: Gene labels here are mouse ones. CDR3 amino acids: CASSLWDRNSPLYF. Partial CDR3 DNA: TGTGCCAGCAGTCTGTGGGACAGAAATTCGCCCCTCTAC. V is TRBV26 and J is TRBJ1-6, with 7 nucleotides matching TRBD1. The DNA ends 1 residue before the CDR3 does, and the rest of the CDR3 is filled in from the germline J gene. TRBJ1-6 is an open reading frame, and its role is uncertain. This CDR3 is 14 amino acids long. The ends lost 1 base at V and 7 bases at J; junction bases unmatched: 1. Looked up from germline, CDR1 is KGHPV and CDR2 is FQNQEV (reference sequence).

This clone is large. The listed genes are named as in mouse. With the read ending 1 residue before the CDR3 end, the germline J gene is used to fill in that end. The V gene is TRBV26, the J gene TRBJ2-1; D might be TRBD1 (6 bases). V was trimmed by 6 bases and J by 3 bases, leaving 9 bases between them. The V gene's germline CDR1 is KGHPV and CDR2 FQNQEV (reference sequence). The CDR3 covers 13 residues. The CDR3 DNA, read in part, is TGTGCCAGCAGGAGGACAGTCTATGCTGAGCAGTTC. Translated, it gives CASRRTVYAEQF. The full CDR3 protein reads CASRRTVYAEQFF.

By frequency in the sample, this clone is medium-sized. The listed genes are named as in mouse. The CDR3 is cut off 1 residue early in the read; its end comes from the germline J gene. V is TRBV13-2 and J is TRBJ2-7, with TRBD2 matching 7 bases. The V gene end was trimmed by 5 bases and the J gene end by 4 bases; junction bases not matched to a gene: 3. Germline CDR1 is NNHNN and CDR2 is SYGAGS (reference sequence). The CDR3 contains 12 residues. CDR3 in amino acids: CASGDWVYEQYF. Incomplete CDR3 DNA: TGTGCCAGCGGAGACTGGGTGTATGAACAGTAC.

As to this clone: Mouse names are used for the genes. The CDR3 goes on 1 residue after the read ends, and that part is filled in from the germline J gene. The chain combines TRBV13-1 with TRBJ2-2, with D tentatively TRBD2 (7 bases). Trimming took off 3 bases at V and 5 bases at J, with 14 bases between the two ends. This CDR3 is built from 15 residues. CDR1 is NSHNY and CDR2 is SYGAGN in the germline V gene. The CDR3 protein is CASSAPRGGTGQLYF. The CDR3 DNA, read in part, is TGTGCCAGCAGTGCTCCAAGGGGGGGGACCGGGCAGCTCTAC.

In this sample, this clone turned up a few times. Genes and germline are mouse. The CDR3 extends 1 residue past the end of the read, so its final part is completed from the germline J gene. The V call is TRBV26, the J call TRBJ1-4; D not certain. The CDR3 spans 12 residues. The germline CDR1 and CDR2 sequences are KGHPV and FQNQEV (reference sequence). The ends were cut back, 0 bases at V and 6 bases at J, with 2 bases in the middle. The CDR3 reads CASSLSDERLFF. The sequenced CDR3 bases are TGTGCCAGCAGTCTGTCGGACGAAAGATTATTT.

This clone is labeled as large. Gene names and germline match the mouse. The covered CDR3 bases are TGTGCTAGCAGTAGGGGGGGCGACACCGGGCAGCTCTAC. Translation gives CASSRGGDTGQLY. The complete CDR3 sequence is CASSRGGDTGQLYF. This chain joins TRBV17 and TRBJ2-2; TRBD2 is a possible D gene (7 bases). The read falls 1 residue short of the CDR3 end, and the missing part is taken from the germline J gene. This CDR3 has 14 residues. Germline V CDR1 and CDR2: MNHDT, YYDKIL. The germline V and J ends were trimmed by 3 bases and 3 bases, with 8 bases remaining between them.

A note on this clone: The gene names given are mouse names. The DNA ends 1 residue before the CDR3 does, and the rest of the CDR3 is filled in from the germline J gene. The rearrangement joins TRBV3 to TRBJ2-5, with D tentatively TRBD1 or TRBD2 (5 bases each). This CDR3 comprises 14 residues. Germline CDR1 SNHLY, CDR2 FYNGKV (reference sequence). V gave up 1 base and J gave up 5 bases, with 10 bases separating them. Partial CDR3 DNA: TGTGCCAGCAGCTTAGGGAGGGGCAGAGACACCCAGTAC. Its protein is CASSLGRGRDTQY. The whole CDR3 region reads CASSLGRGRDTQYF. The variable domain in full, with the rest retrieved from reference TRBV3 and TRBJ2-5, is GPKVLQIPSHQIIDMGQMVTLNCDPVSNHLYFYWYKQILGQQMEFLVNFYNGKVMEKSKLFKDQFSVERPDGSYFTLKIQPTALEDSAVYFCASSLGRGRDTQYFGPGTRLLVL.

This clone was observed a handful of times. The gene names given are mouse names. The read comes to an end 1 residue before the CDR3 does, leaving the germline J gene to fill in the end. The V gene is TRBV23, the J gene TRBJ2-7; no DNA check was done on the table's D call, TRBD1. Germline loops: CDR1 KGHTA, CDR2 FQNQQP. This CDR3 is 13 amino acids long. CDR3 DNA, as far as it was read: TGCTCCAGCAGCAGGGGGAGCTCCTATGAACAGTAC. Its translation: CSSSRGSSYEQY. The whole CDR3 is CSSSRGSSYEQYF.

Remarks on this clone: These gene names are mouse names. The CDR3 extends 1 residue past the end of the read, so its final part is completed from the germline J gene. V usage is TRBV13-2 and J usage is TRBJ1-6; a weak D match, TRBD1 (5 bases). TRBJ1-6 is filed as an ORF, its function uncertain. V was clipped by 3 bases and J by 1 base, with 5 bases between them. This CDR3 has 14 residues. Germline loops: CDR1 NNHNN, CDR2 SYGAGS (reference sequence). The chain's CDR3 is CASGGGSYNSPLYF. The DNA read from the CDR3 is TGTGCCAGCGGTGGGGGGTCCTATAATTCGCCCCTCTAC.